What follows are 22 T cell receptor beta chains derived from one specimen sequenced in a study of cytomegalovirus exposure and HLA in healthy donors. The primer mix had 60 Vbeta and 13 Jbeta primers. Profiled with immunoSEQ multiplex PCR; TCRdb holds only in-frame clones, not every one. The data show around 140,000 clones, more than 75% seen once. Specimen: PBMCs. The source of these receptors is a young woman in good health and CMV-seronegative.

This sequence joins TRBV30 and TRBJ2-1; 8 bases are a match to TRBD2. V shed 0 bases and J 8 bases; nucleotides not matched to a gene: 6. Per the germline V gene, CDR1 is GTSNPN and CDR2 is SVGIG (reference sequence). The CDR3 runs to 14 residues. The CDR3 reads CAWSVYSGSYEQFF. The CDR3 DNA is TGTGCCTGGAGTGTATACAGCGGGAGCTATGAGCAGTTCTTC.

The chain uses TRBV20-1 and TRBJ2-7, with no clear D. Germline CDR1 and CDR2: DFQATT and SNEGSKA (reference sequence). The V end lost 5 bases, the J end lost 4 bases, and 6 bases lay between the germline ends. This CDR3 region has 10 residues. CDR3 sequence: CSAARYEQYF. As DNA, the CDR3 is TGCAGTGCTGCCCGGTACGAGCAGTACTTC.

The CDR3 is CSVGQPDTDTQYF. The CDR3 DNA reads as TGCAGCGTTGGACAGCCGGACACAGATACGCAGTATTTT. This sequence joins TRBV29-1 and TRBJ2-3; TRBD1 is a possible D gene (5 bases). Trimming took 4 bases from V and 2 from J, leaving 10 bases between them. This CDR3 spans 13 amino acids. Germline V gene data show CDR1 as SQVTM and CDR2 as ANQGSEA.

A single count supports this clone. The chain employs TRBV19 and TRBJ2-1; D is ambiguous. CDR1 and CDR2 from the germline V gene are LNHDA and SQIVND (reference sequence). The CDR3 is 12 residues long. Trimming took off 1 base at V and 9 bases at J, with 7 bases between the two ends. CDR3 in DNA: TGTGCCAGTAGTATAGGAGGTCGTGAGCAGTTCTTC. This encodes CASSIGGREQFF.

Here the CDR3 reads CASSKTSAGQGASGYGYTF. In nucleotides, the CDR3 is TGTGCCAGCAGCAAGACCTCCGCGGGACAGGGGGCTTCGGGCTATGGCTACACCTTC. V is TRBV21-1 and J is TRBJ1-2; the DNA was not used to check the table's D call, TRBD1. TRBV21-1 is annotated as a pseudogene. The CDR3 is made up of 19 amino acids.

This chain links TRBV2 with TRBJ1-1; D might be TRBD1 (5 bases). The CDR3 is 12 amino acids. V gave up 4 bases and J gave up 5 bases, with 8 bases separating them. CDR1 and CDR2 (germline): SNHLY, FYNNEI. CDR3 amino acids: CASSVGGTEAFF. The CDR3 coding sequence is TGTGCCAGCAGTGTGGGGGGAACTGAAGCTTTCTTT.

V is TRBV4-3 and J is TRBJ2-7; D remains ambiguous. Per germline, CDR1 LGHNA and CDR2 YSLEER. The CDR3 loop spans 14 amino acids. V shed 1 base and J shed 6 bases, with 13 bases lying between them. CDR3 residues: CASSQGPSLSEQYF. Written as DNA, the CDR3 is TGCGCCAGCAGCCAAGGGCCCTCTCTTTCCGAGCAGTACTTC.

This sequence joins TRBV2 and TRBJ2-4; D may be TRBD1 (7 bases). Germline V lookup: CDR1 SNHLY, CDR2 FYNNEI. This CDR3 is built from 20 residues. V was clipped by 10 bases and J by 5 bases, with 36 bases between them. The CDR3 spells CANTSAERILPQGEENIQYF. The CDR3, as DNA: TGTGCCAACACTTCCGCCGAACGGATCCTCCCCCAGGGGGAGGAAAACATTCAGTACTTC.

The chain is built from TRBV7-3 and TRBJ2-5; maybe TRBD1 (5 bases). The V end lost 7 bases, the J end lost 4 bases, and 16 bases lay between the germline ends. The CDR3 sequence is 14 residues long. Germline V gives CDR1 SGHTA, CDR2 FQGTGA. The CDR3 region is CASTKTDRRETQYF. The CDR3 DNA sequence: TGTGCCAGCACCAAGACAGATCGTAGAGAGACCCAGTACTTC. Full variable domain (rest looked up from reference TRBV7-3 and TRBJ2-5): GAGVSQTPSNKVTEKGKYVELRCDPISGHTALYWYRQSLGQGPEFLIYFQGTGAADDSGLPNDRFFAVRPEGSVSTLKIQRTERGDSAVYLCASTKTDRRETQYFGPGTRLLVL.

The rearrangement links TRBV9 to TRBJ2-1; D perhaps matches TRBD2 (5 bases). The germline V and J ends were trimmed by 4 bases and 2 bases, with 7 bases remaining between them. The CDR3 spans 13 residues. Germline-derived CDR1 and CDR2 are SGDLS and YYNGEE. The CDR3 DNA follows: TGTGCCAGCAGCTCCGGGACCTACAATGAGCAGTTCTTC. The encoded protein is CASSSGTYNEQFF.

This clone appeared a few times. The rearrangement links TRBV4-1 to TRBJ1-1; D is perhaps TRBD1 (5 bases). V was trimmed by 1 base and J by 6 bases, leaving 24 bases between them. This CDR3 has 18 residues. From germline, CDR1 is MGHRA and CDR2 YSYEKL. In nucleotides, the CDR3 is TGCGCCAGCAGCCAAGTGGGAGGGGTCAAACCGGGGATCCCTGAAGCTTTCTTT. It codes for CASSQVGGVKPGIPEAFF.

V usage is TRBV4-1 and J usage is TRBJ2-1; 12 nucleotides agree with TRBD1. Per the germline V gene, CDR1 is MGHRA and CDR2 is YSYEKL. The CDR3 totals 15 residues. V shed 2 bases and J 8 bases; nucleotides not matched to a gene: 4. CDR3 DNA sequence: TGCGCCAGCAGCCAACCGGGACAGGGGGCATATGAGCAGTTCTTC. Protein product: CASSQPGQGAYEQFF.

This chain links TRBV25-1 with TRBJ2-7, with 9 bases that match TRBD1. This CDR3 spans 16 amino acids. Germline V gene lookup returns CDR1 MGHDK and CDR2 SYGVNS. With 7 bases clipped from V and 0 bases from J, the junction kept 10 bases outside the gene matches. The CDR3 is CASTLIQDRGSYEQYF. The CDR3 coding sequence is TGTGCCAGCACCTTAATTCAGGACAGGGGCTCCTACGAGCAGTACTTC.

The chain couples TRBV27 to TRBJ1-2; the match to TRBD1 covers 7 bases. CDR1 and CDR2 from the germline V gene are MNHEY and SMNVEV (reference sequence). V lost 0 bases and J lost 2; bases outside the gene matches: 3. The CDR3 length is 15 residues. The CDR3 DNA is TGTGCCAGCAGTTTATCTGGCAGGGGGAACTATGGCTACACCTTC. It yields the protein CASSLSGRGNYGYTF.

V and J are TRBV19 and TRBJ1-5; tentative D call: TRBD1 (6 bases). Between the trimmed V and J ends, which lost 2 bases and 4 bases, there was a span of 12 bases. The V gene's germline CDR1 is LNHDA and CDR2 SQIVND (reference sequence). The CDR3 spans 15 residues. In DNA, the CDR3 is TGTGCCAGTAGTATACAGGGAGGGGGTAATCAGCCCCAGCATTTT. Translated, it gives CASSIQGGGNQPQHF.

This clone was seen just once. The chain recombines TRBV7-9 with TRBJ1-5, with 7 nucleotides matching TRBD1. Germline CDR1 is SEHNR and CDR2 is FQNEAQ (reference sequence). The CDR3 sequence is 15 residues long. Germline trimming cut 5 bases from V and 5 bases from J; bases unmatched to any gene: 9. Written as DNA, the CDR3 is TGTGCCAGCAGCCGGACAGGCCTAGGTTATCAGCCCCAGCATTTT. Encoded protein: CASSRTGLGYQPQHF.

This CDR3 is CALTGLNEKLFF. In DNA, the CDR3 is TGTGCCTTGACAGGTCTTAATGAAAAACTGTTTTTT. The chain has TRBV30 and TRBJ1-4; weak D call: TRBD1 (6 bases). CDR3 length: 12 residues. Trimming took off 7 bases at V and 4 bases at J, with 10 bases between the two ends. Germline lookup yields CDR1 GTSNPN and CDR2 SVGIG (reference sequence).

V gene TRBV19 combines with J gene TRBJ1-6; TRBD1 might be the D (6 bases). The length of the CDR3 is 16 residues. Trimming took off 5 bases at V and 0 bases at J, with 11 bases between the two ends. CDR1 LNHDA and CDR2 SQIVND come from the germline V gene (reference sequence). DNA for the CDR3: TGTGCCAGTAGTGGTCAGGGGAGCTCCTATAATTCACCCCTCCACTTT. Translation: CASSGQGSSYNSPLHF.

This chain links TRBV6-5 with TRBJ1-3; possibly TRBD1 for D (5 bases). Trimming pared 8 bases from V and 0 bases from J, leaving 14 bases between. Germline loops: CDR1 MNHEY, CDR2 SVGAGI. There are 15 residues in the CDR3. The CDR3 spells CASASIRASGNTIYF. DNA for the CDR3: TGTGCCAGCGCCTCTATCAGGGCCTCTGGAAACACCATATATTTT.

Written as DNA, the CDR3 is TGTGCCAGCAGCTTAGGGCGGGGGGGCGGCAATGAGCAGTTCTTC. This sequence encodes CASSLGRGGGNEQFF. The J gene is TRBJ2-1, the V gene TRBV11-3; 9 bases match TRBD2. Trimming at V came to 1 base and at J to 6 bases, leaving 4 bases not matched to a gene. Germline CDR1 SGHNT, CDR2 YENEEA. CDR3 length: 15 residues.

This sequence joins TRBV28 and TRBJ2-1; 12 nucleotides line up with TRBD1. The CDR3 is 18 residues long. CDR1 and CDR2 from the germline V gene are MDHEN and SYDVKM. The junction had 11 bases not matched to a gene; V was cut back by 5 bases and J by 3 bases. CDR3 residues: CASSLLAGTGGGYNEQFF. As DNA, the CDR3 is TGTGCCAGCAGTCTACTCGCCGGGACAGGGGGCGGCTACAATGAGCAGTTCTTC.

This clone was seen more than once but under ten times. The V gene is TRBV7-8, the J gene TRBJ2-1, with D perhaps TRBD1 (6 bases). V gave up 5 bases and J gave up 9 bases, with 17 bases separating them. Germline V CDR1 and CDR2: SGHVS, FQNEAQ. This CDR3 has 14 amino acids. DNA for the CDR3: TGTGCCAGCAGCCTCTGGACAGTTGAAGGTGAGCAGTTCTTC. Residues: CASSLWTVEGEQFF. Full variable domain (remainder filled in from reference TRBV7-8 and TRBJ2-1): GAGVSQSPRYKVAKRGQDVALRCDPISGHVSLFWYQQALGQGPEFLTYFQNEAQLDKSGLPSDRFFAERPEGSVSTLKIQRTQQEDSAVYLCASSLWTVEGEQFFGPGTRLTVL.